These T cell receptor beta chains were read from a single sample in a study of CD8 T cells in ankylosing spondylitis. TCRdb re-derived calls from the 5' RACE reads in MiXCR, one entry per CDR3 protein. The table records roughly 130,000 distinct CDR3 sequences, 7% of them present only once. Sequencing used blood, either unsorted or a sorted T cell fraction (not recorded which). Receptors were obtained from a male donor with ankylosing spondylitis or in good health (not recorded which). Both conserved end residues are part of each CDR3. A D gene is named only where the DNA matches it firmly. A row's size may be missing; if present it is once, few, many or a size class.

>TRBV20-1|TRBJ2-1|many|.
TGCAGTGCTGAACCAGGGAACAATGAGCAGTTCTTC
CSAEPGNNEQFF
>TRBV6-2/TRBV6-3|TRBJ2-1|many|TRBD2
TGTGCCAGCAGTAACCAACTAGCGCCTTACAATGAGCAGTTCTTC
CASSNQLAPYNEQFF
>TRBV29-1|TRBJ2-1|many|.
TGCAGCGTTGAAGATTGGGGTACTAGGATCGGGCAGTTCTTC
CSVEDWGTRIGQFF
>TRBV5-1|TRBJ1-2|many|.
TGCGCCAGCAGCTGGGGGAACAGTCGTCTCTATGGCTACACCTTC
CASSWGNSRLYGYTF
>TRBV28|TRBJ2-3|.|.
TGTGCCAGCAGCCGATCTCGAGATAGCGGCACAGATACGCAGTATTTT
CASSRSRDSGTDTQYF
>TRBV20-1|TRBJ1-2|many|.
TGCAGTGCTAGAGATCTAGGGGCAGGGGCTAACTATGGCTACACCTTC
CSARDLGAGANYGYTF
>TRBV2|TRBJ2-1|many|.
TGTGCCAGCAGACCTGCATCTGAGCAGTTCTTC
CASRPASEQFF
>TRBV20-1|TRBJ1-2|many|.
TGCAGTGCTTCGACCCGCGCGACAGATTACTATGGCTACACCTTC
CSASTRATDYYGYTF
>TRBV12-3/TRBV12-4|TRBJ2-6|.|TRBD2
TGTGCCAGCAGTCCAACCCCGGGACTAGCGGGGGCCTCTGGGGCCAACGTCCTGACTTTC
CASSPTPGLAGASGANVLTF
>TRBV5-5|TRBJ1-1|many|.
TGTGCCAGCAGCTTGCTCAGGGGTGAGACTGAAGCTTTCTTT
CASSLLRGETEAFF
>TRBV20-1|TRBJ1-2|many|TRBD1
TGCAGTGCTAGAAGGGGGACAGACTATGGCTACACCTTC
CSARRGTDYGYTF
>TRBV5-1|TRBJ1-1|many|.
TGCGCCAGCAGCTCATGGACAGAACCTGAAGCTTTCTTT
CASSSWTEPEAFF
>TRBV20-1|TRBJ2-7|many|TRBD2
TGCAGTGCTAGCGGGGGAGGGGTTTGGGGGACGGGAGTTTCCGAGCAGTACTTC
CSASGGGVWGTGVSEQYF
>TRBV7-6|TRBJ2-5|few|.
TGTGCCAGCAGCCCGGGAAACCAAGAGACCCAGTACTTC
CASSPGNQETQYF
>TRBV20-1|TRBJ2-7|many|TRBD2
TGCAGTGCTTTCTCAAGCGGGAGTTCCTACGAGCAGTACTTC
CSAFSSGSSYEQYF
>TRBV9|TRBJ1-3|few|.
TGTGCCAGCAGCCCCCGCGCCGTCGACTCTGGAAACACCATATATTTT
CASSPRAVDSGNTIYF
>TRBV12-3/TRBV12-4|TRBJ1-2|many|TRBD1
TGTGCCAGCAGCTACGACAGGGGCCGGGGCTACACCTTC
CASSYDRGRGYTF
>TRBV27|TRBJ1-1|many|TRBD1
TGTGCCAGCAGTGTAGGGACAGCCGGACGGACTGAAGCTTTCTTT
CASSVGTAGRTEAFF
>TRBV7-9|TRBJ1-1|many|TRBD1
TGTGCCAGCAGCCCGGGACAGTCTTTCACGGAAGCTTTCTTT
CASSPGQSFTEAFF
>TRBV20-1|TRBJ2-3|many|.
TGCAGTGCTATAGGGGGACTGGGGCGGGAGTCCCCAGATACGCAGTATTTT
CSAIGGLGRESPDTQYF
>TRBV5-1|TRBJ2-1|few|TRBD2
TGCGCCAGCAGGCCAACTAGCGGGGGGGCCGGTGAGCAGTTCTTC
CASRPTSGGAGEQFF
>TRBV2|TRBJ2-2|.|.
TGTGCCAGCAGTCCCGACAGAAACACCGGGGAGCTGTTTTTT
CASSPDRNTGELFF
>TRBV19|TRBJ2-5|many|TRBD1
TGTGCCAGTAGTACTCAGGGGGCGAAGGAGACCCAGTACTTC
CASSTQGAKETQYF
>TRBV7-2|TRBJ1-4|many|TRBD1
TGTGCCAGCAGCTTGGGACAGGGGGTAGGAAATGAAAAACTGTTTTTT
CASSLGQGVGNEKLFF
>TRBV11-1|TRBJ2-5|many|TRBD2
TGTGCCAGCAGCTTCCTTAGCGGGAGTCTTGGTGGGGAGACCCAGTACTTC
CASSFLSGSLGGETQYF
>TRBV5-1|TRBJ2-7|few|TRBD2
TGCGCCAGCAGCTTGGTAACGGCGGGAGCGAACTCCTACGAGCAGTACTTC
CASSLVTAGANSYEQYF
>TRBV20-1|TRBJ2-2|many|TRBD2
TGCAGTGCTAGAATAGCGGGAGTAGGGACCGGGGAGCTGTTTTTT
CSARIAGVGTGELFF
>TRBV7-2|TRBJ1-2|many|.
TGTGCCAGCAGCTTATTCGGCGCAGGGAACTATGGCTACACCTTC
CASSLFGAGNYGYTF
>TRBV20-1|TRBJ2-3|many|TRBD2
TGCAGTGCTAGATTTGGGACTAGCGGATACACAGATACGCAGTATTTT
CSARFGTSGYTDTQYF
>TRBV5-1|TRBJ1-1|many|.
TGCGCCAGCAGCCGGGGCGGCAGTCAGAACACTGAAGCTTTCTTT
CASSRGGSQNTEAFF
>TRBV28|TRBJ2-7|few|.
TGTGCCAGCACCCTGTCCGGCGGATCAGGAACATACGAGCAGTACTTC
CASTLSGGSGTYEQYF
>TRBV11-3|TRBJ2-5|many|TRBD2
TGTGCCAGCAGCTCCAGTCTAGCGGGGATCCAAGAGACCCAGTACTTC
CASSSSLAGIQETQYF
>TRBV4-2|TRBJ2-3|many|.
TGTGCCAGCAGCCAAGCGTTGGGGGGCGCAGATACGCAGTATTTT
CASSQALGGADTQYF
>TRBV7-2|TRBJ2-7|many|.
TGTGCCAGCAGCTTAACCCGGGTCCCCTACGAGCAGTACTTC
CASSLTRVPYEQYF
>TRBV20-1|TRBJ2-1|many|TRBD2
TGCAGTGCTAGAGGACTAGCGGGAGTTCTGGATGAGCAGTTCTTC
CSARGLAGVLDEQFF
>TRBV4-1|TRBJ2-1|many|TRBD2
TGCGCCAGCAGCCAAGAAGGACTAGCGGGAATGGAGCAGTTCTTC
CASSQEGLAGMEQFF
>TRBV12-3/TRBV12-4|TRBJ1-2|many|.
TGTGCCAGCAGTGCCTTCGGTGGCTACACCTTC
CASSAFGGYTF
>TRBV4-1|TRBJ1-5|many|.
TGCGCCAGCAGCCGGGACCCTTATTCCAATCATCAGCCCCAGCATTTT
CASSRDPYSNHQPQHF
>TRBV7-3|TRBJ2-7|.|.
TGTGCCAGCAGCTCCCAAACAGGGTCGAACTACGAGCAGTACTTC
CASSSQTGSNYEQYF
>TRBV5-1|TRBJ2-2|.|.
TGCGCTAGCAGCTTGGCCTGGGACACCTACACCGGGGAGCTGTTTTTT
CASSLAWDTYTGELFF
>TRBV15|TRBJ1-6|many|.
TGTGCCACCAGCAGAGATTTAAAGGCCCTTGCCCTCCACTTT
CATSRDLKALALHF
>TRBV7-9|TRBJ2-1|many|TRBD1
TGTGCCAGCAGCACGACGGACAGGGGAAATGAGCAGTTCTTC
CASSTTDRGNEQFF
>TRBV12-3/TRBV12-4|TRBJ1-1|.|TRBD1
TGTGCCAGCAGACCTCAGGGGGTCACTGAAGCTTTCTTT
CASRPQGVTEAFF
>TRBV18|TRBJ1-5|many|.
TGTGCCAGCTCACCTCTAGCGGATCAGCCCCAGCATTTT
CASSPLADQPQHF
>TRBV12-5|TRBJ2-3|.|TRBD2
TGTGCTAGTGGGACCCCCGGGACTAGAGCAGATACGCAGTATTTT
CASGTPGTRADTQYF
>TRBV7-6|TRBJ2-1|many|TRBD2
TGTGCCAGCAGCCTAAACCAGATAGCGGGGCGCGCCAATGAGCAGTTCTTC
CASSLNQIAGRANEQFF
>TRBV20-1|TRBJ2-4|many|TRBD1
TGCAGTGCTAGGCGGACAGGGGGCGCGAACATTCAGTACTTC
CSARRTGGANIQYF
>TRBV12-3/TRBV12-4|TRBJ1-2|many|.
TGTGCCAGCAGTTTTGAGTCAGGGGTGTATGGCTACACCTTC
CASSFESGVYGYTF
>TRBV5-1|TRBJ1-2|many|TRBD1
TGCGCCAGCAGCTCAGGACAGGGGGGCATCTATGGCTACACCTTC
CASSSGQGGIYGYTF
>TRBV23-1|TRBJ2-2|.|TRBD1
TGCGCCAGCAGTCAGGCCAACAGGGGAGCGAACACCGGGGAGCTGTTTTTT
CASSQANRGANTGELFF
>TRBV11-2|TRBJ2-1|many|TRBD2
TGTTCTCGTGCCAGCAGCCGAGAGCTGGCGGGGGGGGGGCGGAATGAGCAGTTCTTC
CSRASSRELAGGGRNEQFF
>TRBV30|TRBJ1-2|.|.
TGTGCCTGGAGTGTACTCTCTGGGATTGGCTATGGCTACACCTTC
CAWSVLSGIGYGYTF